Presented here are 4 T cell receptor beta chains from one specimen sequenced in a study of blood T cell repertoires in COVID-19. The data were produced by immunoSEQ multiplex PCR, yet TCRdb's version contains in-frame clones alone and is incomplete. The sample shows about 160,000 clones, 80% of them seen only once. Material: PBMCs or T cells enriched from blood (not recorded which). These receptor sequences come from a woman in her fifties or sixties who had recovered from COVID-19.

On this clone itself: Other DNA variants within this sample encode the same CDR3. The chain recombines TRBV10-3 with TRBJ2-3; 9 positions agree with TRBD2. Per the germline V gene, CDR1 is ENHRY and CDR2 is SYGVKD. CDR3 size: 15 residues. J lost 2 bases, V lost 4 bases, and 4 bases had no gene match. The CDR3 DNA is TGTGCCATCAGTGTGGGCGGGGGGGCCACAGATACGCAGTATTTT. This gives the protein CAISVGGGATDTQYF.

The chain links TRBV14 to TRBJ2-5; a weak D match, TRBD2 (5 bases). CDR1 and CDR2 (germline): SGHDN, FVKESK. Trimming cost V 4 bases and J 5 bases, with 17 bases left between them. The CDR3 extends over 15 amino acids. In nucleotides, the CDR3 is TGTGCCAGCAGCCCTCGACGGGCCGGGAAGGAGACCCAGTACTTC. Encoded protein: CASSPRRAGKETQYF.

V gene TRBV10-2 combines with J gene TRBJ1-2, with no clear D. Germline V gene sequence: CDR1 WSHSY, CDR2 SAAADI. The CDR3 runs to 13 residues. Trimming took off 4 bases at V and 1 base at J, with 7 bases between the two ends. The CDR3 loop is CASSGSLNYGYTF. The CDR3 DNA reads TGCGCCAGCAGTGGGTCTCTTAACTATGGCTACACCTTC.

V is TRBV4-2 and J is TRBJ2-1, with TRBD2 identical over 12 bases. V gave up 0 bases and J gave up 4 bases; unmatched junction bases: 7. Germline V CDR1 and CDR2: LGHNA, YNFKEQ. The CDR3 has 18 amino acids. The CDR3 sequence is CASSQDSTSGGNYNEQFF. CDR3 nucleotides: TGTGCCAGCAGCCAAGATTCGACTAGCGGGGGTAATTACAATGAGCAGTTCTTC.